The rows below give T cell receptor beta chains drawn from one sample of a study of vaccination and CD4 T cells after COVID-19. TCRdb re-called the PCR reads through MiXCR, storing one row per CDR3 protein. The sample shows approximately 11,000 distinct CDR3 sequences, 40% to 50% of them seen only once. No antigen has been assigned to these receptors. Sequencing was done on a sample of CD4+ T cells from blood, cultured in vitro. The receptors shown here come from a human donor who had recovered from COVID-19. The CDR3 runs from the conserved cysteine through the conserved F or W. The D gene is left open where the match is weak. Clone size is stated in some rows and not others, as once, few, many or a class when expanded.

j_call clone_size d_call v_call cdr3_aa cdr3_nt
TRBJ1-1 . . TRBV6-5 CASSYTGGNTEAFF TGTGCCAGCAGTTACACCGGGGGGAACACTGAAGCTTTCTTT
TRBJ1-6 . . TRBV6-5 CASSYSLVEPLHF TGTGCCAGCAGTTATTCCCTGGTTGAACCCCTCCACTTT
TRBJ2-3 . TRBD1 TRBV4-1 CASRGDPQGNTDTQYF TGCGCCAGCAGGGGAGATCCACAGGGGAACACAGATACGCAGTATTTT
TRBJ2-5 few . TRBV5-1 CASSLGSAGTQYF TGCGCCAGCAGCTTGGGTTCAGCAGGGACCCAGTACTTC
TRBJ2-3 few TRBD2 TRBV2 CASSDGTSGGLTDTQYF TGTGCCAGCAGCGACGGGACTAGCGGGGGGCTCACAGATACGCAGTATTTT
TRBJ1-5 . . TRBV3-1 CASSPNPWDQPQHF TGTGCCAGCAGCCCTAACCCGTGGGATCAGCCCCAGCATTTT
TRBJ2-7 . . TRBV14 CATAEAPFYEQYF TGTGCCACCGCGGAGGCCCCTTTTTACGAGCAGTACTTC
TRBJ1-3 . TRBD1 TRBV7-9 CASIRTGGVNTIYF TGTGCCAGCATCCGGACAGGGGGCGTAAACACCATATATTTT
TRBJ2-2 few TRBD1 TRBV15 CATSSNPGGATGELFF TGTGCCACCAGCTCAAACCCAGGGGGCGCAACCGGGGAGCTGTTTTTT
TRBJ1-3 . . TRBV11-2 CASSRTGTGNTIYF TGTGCCAGCAGCCGAACAGGGACTGGAAACACCATATATTTT
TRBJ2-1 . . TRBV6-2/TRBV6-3 CASAGNSEQFF TGTGCCAGCGCGGGGAATAGTGAGCAGTTCTTC
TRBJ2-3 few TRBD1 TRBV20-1 CSARDQTGGSMTDTQYF TGCAGTGCTAGAGACCAAACAGGGGGCTCTATGACAGATACGCAGTATTTT
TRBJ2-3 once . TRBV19 CASSIGGTPDTQYF TGTGCCAGTAGTATAGGGGGTACCCCAGATACGCAGTATTTT
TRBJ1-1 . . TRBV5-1 CASSPPREGVNTEAFF TGCGCCAGCAGCCCGCCGCGGGAGGGTGTGAACACTGAAGCTTTCTTT
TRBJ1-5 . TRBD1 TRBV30 CAWSQGQFSNQPQHF TGTGCCTGGAGCCAGGGACAGTTTAGCAATCAGCCCCAGCATTTT
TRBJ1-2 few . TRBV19 CASRTLRGSTNYGYTF TGTGCCAGTAGGACCCTCAGGGGCTCAACTAACTATGGCTACACCTTC
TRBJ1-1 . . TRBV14 CASSKGTYATEAFF TGTGCCAGCAGCAAAGGGACCTACGCCACTGAAGCTTTCTTT
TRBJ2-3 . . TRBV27 CASSPRTDTQYF TGTGCCAGCAGTCCCCGCACAGATACGCAGTATTTT
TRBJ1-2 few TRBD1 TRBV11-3 CASRPGQSARYGYTF TGTGCCAGCAGACCGGGACAGTCAGCTCGGTATGGCTACACCTTC
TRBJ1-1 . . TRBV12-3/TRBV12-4 CASSFGGVRDTEAFF TGTGCCAGCAGTTTTGGGGGTGTTCGGGACACTGAAGCTTTCTTT
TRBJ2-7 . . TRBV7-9 CASSLLAGAYEQYF TGTGCCAGCAGCTTATTGGCAGGGGCCTACGAGCAGTACTTC
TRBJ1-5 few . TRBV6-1 CASSRQVNQPQHF TGTGCCAGCAGTCGACAGGTCAATCAGCCCCAGCATTTT
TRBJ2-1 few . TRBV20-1 CSGKGGPYNEQFF TGCAGTGGGAAGGGGGGCCCCTACAATGAGCAGTTCTTC
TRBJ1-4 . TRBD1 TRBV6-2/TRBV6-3 CASSYSRGTGPVGEKLFF TGTGCCAGCAGTTACTCGAGGGGGACAGGGCCAGTCGGTGAAAAACTGTTTTTT
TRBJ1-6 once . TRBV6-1 CASSRTRNSPLHF TGTGCCAGCTCCCGGACTCGTAATTCACCCCTCCACTTT
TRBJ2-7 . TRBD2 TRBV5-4 CASSWRWTSGGADEQYF TGTGCCAGCAGCTGGCGATGGACTAGCGGGGGGGCGGACGAGCAGTACTTC
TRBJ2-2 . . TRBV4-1 CASSQVQFVGTGELFF TGCGCCAGCAGCCAAGTTCAGTTCGTCGGGACCGGGGAGCTGTTTTTT
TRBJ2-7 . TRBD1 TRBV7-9 CASSFPQGVAGGDYEQYF TGTGCCAGCAGCTTTCCCCAGGGGGTGGCAGGGGGAGACTACGAGCAGTACTTC
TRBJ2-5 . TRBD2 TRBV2 CASSRASGAYQETQYF TGTGCCAGCAGCCGAGCTAGCGGGGCGTACCAAGAGACCCAGTACTTC
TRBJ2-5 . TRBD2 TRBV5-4 CASSRGGPRGQETQYF TGTGCCAGCAGCCGGGGGGGGCCACGGGGACAAGAGACCCAGTACTTC
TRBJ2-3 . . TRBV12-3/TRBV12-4 CASSFADTQYF TGTGCCAGCAGTTTTGCAGATACGCAGTATTTT
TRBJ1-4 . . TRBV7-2 CASSPGGGRDEKLFF TGTGCCAGCAGCCCTGGTGGAGGGAGGGATGAAAAACTGTTTTTT
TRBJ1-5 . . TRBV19 CASSLLGGGGTSNQPQHF TGTGCCAGTAGCCTCCTCGGGGGGGGAGGAACTAGCAATCAGCCCCAGCATTTT